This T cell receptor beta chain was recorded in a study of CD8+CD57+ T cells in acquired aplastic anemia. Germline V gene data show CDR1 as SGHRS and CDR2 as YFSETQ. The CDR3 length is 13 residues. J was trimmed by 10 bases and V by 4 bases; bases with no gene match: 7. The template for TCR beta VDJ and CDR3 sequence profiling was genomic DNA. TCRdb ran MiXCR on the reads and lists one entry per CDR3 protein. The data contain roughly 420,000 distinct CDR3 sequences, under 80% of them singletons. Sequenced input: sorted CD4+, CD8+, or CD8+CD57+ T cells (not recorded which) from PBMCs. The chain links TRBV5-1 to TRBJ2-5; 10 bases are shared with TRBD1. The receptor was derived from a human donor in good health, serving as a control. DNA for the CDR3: TGCGCCAGCAGCGGCGGGACAGGGGAGGACCAGTACTTC. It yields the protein CASSGGTGEDQYF. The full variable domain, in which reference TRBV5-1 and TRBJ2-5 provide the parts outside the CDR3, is KAGVTQTPRYLIKTRGQQVTLSCSPISGHRSVSWYQQTPGQGLQFLFEYFSETQRNKGNFPGRFSGRQFSNSRSEMNVSTLELGDSALYLCASSGGTGEDQYFGPGTRLLVL.